Following are 10 T cell receptor beta chains from one sample sequenced in a study of cytomegalovirus exposure and HLA in healthy donors. Profiled with immunoSEQ multiplex PCR; TCRdb holds only in-frame clones, not every one. In the table there are about 130,000 clones, around 92% of which are singletons. Source material: PBMCs. The receptors come from a man between 25 and 39 years old in good health and CMV-seronegative.

The chain couples TRBV6-6 to TRBJ2-2, with TRBD2 matching 7 bases. Germline CDR1 is MNHNY and CDR2 is SVGAGI (reference sequence). The CDR3 consists of 14 residues. V was clipped by 5 bases and J by 4 bases; unmatched bases: 4. CDR3 coding DNA: TGTGCCAGCAGTCGGACTAGGTCCACCGGGGAGCTGTTTTTT. Residues: CASSRTRSTGELFF.

The chain employs TRBV19 and TRBJ2-5; 8 bases match TRBD2. V lost 5 bases and J lost 4; bases outside the gene matches: 9. The CDR3 covers 15 residues. CDR1 is LNHDA, CDR2 SQIVND, per germline (reference sequence). The CDR3 nucleotides read TGTGCCAGTAGTGCATCTCTTAGCGGGGTAGAGACCCAGTACTTC. Translated, it gives CASSASLSGVETQYF.

V usage is TRBV6-6 and J usage is TRBJ2-7; TRBD2 matches at 10 bases. Per germline, CDR1 MNHNY and CDR2 SVGAGI (reference sequence). The CDR3 length is 14 residues. The J segment lost 5 bases and the V segment lost 11 bases, leaving 12 bases of the junction unmatched. For the CDR3, the DNA is TGTGCCTCCAACGGGCTAGCGGGGGAACACGAGCAGTACTTC. Its protein product is CASNGLAGEHEQYF.

The chain joins TRBV6-5 to TRBJ1-6; possibly TRBD1 for D (6 bases). Trimming removed 2 bases at V and 0 bases at J, with 8 bases between. Germline loops: CDR1 MNHEY, CDR2 SVGAGI. This CDR3 is built from 16 residues. The CDR3 sequence: CASSYQGSSYNSPLHF. As DNA, the CDR3 is TGTGCCAGCAGTTACCAGGGGAGCTCCTATAATTCACCCCTCCACTTT.

CDR3 DNA sequence: TGTGCCAGCAGCTTAGGAGCCAACAATCAGCCCCAGCATTTT. This sequence encodes CASSLGANNQPQHF. The chain has TRBV7-9 and TRBJ1-5; D call uncertain. The length of the CDR3 is 14 residues. The V end lost 1 base, the J end lost 3 bases, and 7 bases lay between the germline ends. Germline CDR1 and CDR2: SEHNR and FQNEAQ (reference sequence). Using reference TRBV7-9 and TRBJ1-5 for the parts outside the CDR3, the full variable domain is DTGVSQNPRHKITKRGQNVTFRCDPISEHNRLYWYRQTLGQGPEFLTYFQNEAQLEKSRLLSDRFSAERPKGSFSTLEIQRTEQGDSAMYLCASSLGANNQPQHFGDGTRLSIL.

This sequence joins TRBV4-2 and TRBJ1-5, with D perhaps TRBD1 (6 bases). Trimming removed 0 bases from V and 8 bases from J, with 20 bases in between. The CDR3 is 17 residues long. Germline V gene lookup returns CDR1 LGHNA and CDR2 YNFKEQ. This CDR3 reads CASSQEEGGAPRKPQHF. The CDR3 DNA reads as TGTGCCAGCAGCCAAGAGGAGGGGGGGGCCCCAAGGAAGCCCCAGCATTTT.

The rearrangement joins TRBV5-6 to TRBJ2-7; D unclear. The length of the CDR3 is 11 residues. Germline V gene lookup returns CDR1 SGHDT and CDR2 YYEEEE. Trimming stripped 0 bases from V and 9 bases from J, with 7 bases between. CDR3 protein: CASSLGPGQYF. The CDR3 DNA sequence: TGTGCCAGCAGCTTGGGCCCGGGGCAGTACTTC.

The chain uses TRBV5-3 and TRBJ1-4; 9 bases match TRBD1. TRBV5-3 is recorded as an ORF, its role being uncertain. With 4 bases clipped from V and 14 bases from J, the junction kept 12 bases outside the gene matches. The CDR3 runs to 14 residues. In DNA, the CDR3 is TGTGCCAGAAGCCCGGGGACAGGGAGCGCGGGCCTGTTTTTT. Its protein product is CARSPGTGSAGLFF.

The chain has TRBV27 and TRBJ2-1; no clear D gene. The V end was cut by 3 bases, the J end by 7 bases, with 10 bases between. CDR3 length equals 13 residues. Germline V gene lookup returns CDR1 MNHEY and CDR2 SMNVEV (reference sequence). CDR3 in DNA: TGTGCCAGCAGTTTGGGCAGTAGGAATGAGCAGTTCTTC. Translating gives CASSLGSRNEQFF.

This rearrangement joins TRBV12-5 to TRBJ2-7; 8 bases line up with TRBD1. The CDR3 has 15 amino acids. CDR1 is LGHNT, CDR2 FRNRAP, per germline. Losses at the gene ends were 2 bases for V and 0 bases for J; bases not matched to a gene: 3. The CDR3 DNA reads TGTGCTAGTGGTTTGTCGCAGGGGGCCTCCTACGAGCAGTACTTC. This sequence encodes CASGLSQGASYEQYF.